The 10 T cell receptor beta chains below come from one sample, sequenced in a study of shared clonotypes between healthy human individuals. Some clones are missing from TCRdb's copy, which holds only in-frame ones; the method was immunoSEQ multiplex PCR. This sample has hundreds of thousands of clones; approximately 92% occur once, and the top ten carry under 30%. Naive-designated CD8 cells lacked CD45RO, were positively enriched for CCR7, and omitted terminally differentiated effector memory CD45RA+ cells. Sequences were obtained from naive CD8+ T cells sorted from blood. Receptors originate from a man aged 25 to 40 in good health.

The chain carries TRBV6-5 and TRBJ2-2; D gene unclear. Per germline, CDR1 MNHEY and CDR2 SVGAGI. The CDR3 runs 13 residues. The germline V and J ends were trimmed by 0 bases and 8 bases, with 7 bases remaining between them. CDR3 in DNA: TGTGCCAGCAGTTACTCTAATAGTGGGGAGCTGTTTTTT. It yields the protein CASSYSNSGELFF.

This chain connects TRBV7-8 to TRBJ1-1; D gene ambiguous. The ends were cut back, 4 bases at V and 5 bases at J, with 17 bases in the middle. Germline CDR1 reads SGHVS; CDR2 reads FQNEAQ. CDR3 length: 15 amino acids. CDR3 sequence: CASSSTPGLRTEAFF. CDR3 bases: TGTGCCAGCAGCTCCACCCCCGGGTTACGAACTGAAGCTTTCTTT. Complete variable domain (other parts from reference TRBV7-8 and TRBJ1-1): GAGVSQSPRYKVAKRGQDVALRCDPISGHVSLFWYQQALGQGPEFLTYFQNEAQLDKSGLPSDRFFAERPEGSVSTLKIQRTQQEDSAVYLCASSSTPGLRTEAFFGQGTRLTVV.

The rearrangement joins TRBV15 to TRBJ2-7; D might be TRBD2 (5 bases). The CDR3 is made up of 15 amino acids. Germline lookup yields CDR1 LNHNV and CDR2 YYDKDF (reference sequence). V was clipped by 0 bases and J by 7 bases, with 16 bases between them. The CDR3: CATSRDRLAPEEQYF. CDR3 nucleotides: TGTGCCACCAGCAGAGATCGCCTAGCCCCTGAGGAGCAGTACTTC.

J is TRBJ2-1 and V is TRBV7-2, with 9 positions matching TRBD1. The V gene end was trimmed by 1 base and the J gene end by 2 bases; junction bases not matched to a gene: 3. Germline CDR1 and CDR2: SGHTA and FQGNSA. The CDR3 consists of 16 residues. Here the CDR3 DNA reads TGTGCCAGCAGCTTAGATACAGGGGGCGCCTACAATGAGCAGTTCTTC. Translation: CASSLDTGGAYNEQFF.

The chain has TRBV7-9 and TRBJ2-1, with 12 bases identical to TRBD2. V gave up 5 bases and J gave up 0 bases; unmatched junction bases: 11. CDR3 length equals 19 residues. Germline CDR1 reads SEHNR; CDR2 reads FQNEAQ (reference sequence). CDR3: CASSPAGTSGRLSYNEQFF. In DNA form, the CDR3 reads TGTGCCAGCAGCCCAGCCGGGACTAGCGGGCGCCTCTCCTACAATGAGCAGTTCTTC. Using reference TRBV7-9 and TRBJ2-1 for the parts outside the CDR3, the full variable domain is DTGVSQNPRHKITKRGQNVTFRCDPISEHNRLYWYRQTLGQGPEFLTYFQNEAQLEKSRLLSDRFSAERPKGSFSTLEIQRTEQGDSAMYLCASSPAGTSGRLSYNEQFFGPGTRLTVL.

The V call is TRBV6-6, the J call TRBJ2-1; no clear D gene. The length of the CDR3 is 13 residues. V dropped 0 bases and J dropped 5 bases, with 5 bases sitting between them. Germline lookup yields CDR1 MNHNY and CDR2 SVGAGI (reference sequence). CDR3 in amino acids: CASSYSENNEQFF. For the CDR3, the DNA is TGTGCCAGCAGTTACTCGGAAAACAATGAGCAGTTCTTC.

The rearrangement links TRBV30 to TRBJ1-1; weak D call: TRBD1 (6 bases). This CDR3 has 11 amino acids. Germline loops: CDR1 GTSNPN, CDR2 SVGIG (reference sequence). Deletions cut 5 bases from V and 8 bases from J, with 12 bases between. CDR3 region: CAWAPGGEAFF. CDR3 nucleotide sequence: TGTGCCTGGGCGCCTGGGGGCGAAGCTTTCTTT.

The chain couples TRBV10-1 to TRBJ2-7; 10 positions agree with TRBD2. The V and J ends lost 0 bases and 2 bases, in that order; junction bases with no gene match: 4. The germline gives CDR1 WNHNN, CDR2 SYGVQD (reference sequence). CDR3 length: 16 residues. CDR3 amino acids: CASSESLAGETYEQYF. DNA of the CDR3: TGCGCCAGCAGTGAGTCCCTAGCGGGAGAGACCTACGAGCAGTACTTC.

This chain links TRBV7-9 with TRBJ2-1; D gene uncertain. CDR3 length equals 13 residues. Germline CDR1 reads SEHNR; CDR2 reads FQNEAQ (reference sequence). V was cut by 7 bases and J by 2 bases, with 9 bases left in between. This CDR3 reads CASIGLAYNEQFF. CDR3 bases: TGTGCCAGCATTGGTTTGGCCTACAATGAGCAGTTCTTC.

This rearrangement joins TRBV20-1 to TRBJ2-3; D not certain. V was cut by 5 bases and J by 2 bases, with 5 bases left in between. Germline loops: CDR1 DFQATT, CDR2 SNEGSKA (reference sequence). The CDR3 is 11 residues long. Here the CDR3 DNA reads TGCAGTGCTGGGGACACAGATACGCAGTATTTT. Translated, it gives CSAGDTDTQYF.